This passage covers 21 T cell receptor beta chains from one sample sequenced in a study of T-cell memory formation after mild COVID-19. TCRdb reprocessed the 5' RACE reads with MiXCR, giving one entry per CDR3 protein. The table has more than 80,000 distinct CDR3 sequences, 9.5% to 15% seen once. The sequenced material came from PBMCs or a T cell subset sorted from them (not recorded which). The receptors come from an adult woman who had mild COVID-19 (a few samples of this study predate the infection). Cell type and time point are not known.

This clonotype was observed many times. The J gene is TRBJ2-1, the V gene TRBV7-9; TRBD1 agrees at 8 bases. The junction had 2 bases not matched to a gene; V was cut back by 2 bases and J by 8 bases. Germline V lookup: CDR1 SEHNR, CDR2 FQNEAQ (reference sequence). The length of the CDR3 is 13 residues. CDR3 protein: CASSLNRGDEQFF. In DNA form, the CDR3 reads TGTGCCAGCAGCTTAAACAGGGGGGATGAGCAGTTCTTC.

This chain connects TRBV23-1 to TRBJ2-7, with 8 nucleotides matching TRBD2. Being an ORF, TRBV23-1 has a function that is uncertain. The CDR3 is made up of 16 amino acids. V shed 10 bases, J shed 0 bases, and the junction held 14 bases outside the gene matches. In nucleotides, the CDR3 is TGCGCCACCTGCGGGGGGAGCGGGGCCACCTCCTACGAGCAGTACTTC. Protein sequence: CATCGGSGATSYEQYF.

This clonotype was seen more than once but under ten times. The chain couples TRBV29-1 to TRBJ1-1, with D tentatively TRBD1 (6 bases). The V end lost 6 bases, the J end lost 4 bases, and 12 bases lay between the germline ends. This CDR3 is built from 12 residues. The germline V gene has CDR1 SQVTM and CDR2 ANQGSEA. The CDR3 DNA follows: TGCAGCGTCTCGGACAGAAGCACTGAAGCTTTCTTT. Translated, it gives CSVSDRSTEAFF.

This rearrangement joins TRBV2 to TRBJ2-7, with D possibly called TRBD1 or TRBD2 (6 bases each). V lost 3 bases and J 5 bases, leaving 14 bases between the germline ends. CDR1 is SNHLY and CDR2 is FYNNEI in the germline V gene. This CDR3 contains 14 residues. In DNA form, the CDR3 reads TGTGCCAGCAGTGACCTGGGGGGCTCGGACGAGCAGTACTTC. This translates into CASSDLGGSDEQYF.

The chain uses TRBV5-4 and TRBJ2-7, with D unclear. Germline lookup yields CDR1 SGHNT and CDR2 YYREEE (reference sequence). The CDR3 loop spans 16 amino acids. V was clipped by 4 bases and J by 6 bases, with 23 bases between them. CDR3 protein: CASSATSLGAPGEQYF. DNA of the CDR3: TGTGCCAGCAGCGCGACGTCGTTAGGCGCCCCAGGCGAGCAGTACTTC.

This clonotype has only a few counts. CDR3 in DNA: TGTGCCAGCAGCCCGGGACAGGGTGGCTCTGGGGCCAACGTCCTGACTTTC. Its protein product is CASSPGQGGSGANVLTF. The J gene is TRBJ2-6, the V gene TRBV7-3; TRBD1 matches at 9 bases. Germline loops: CDR1 SGHTA, CDR2 FQGTGA. The CDR3 totals 17 residues. After removal of 5 bases from V and 0 bases from J, the junction contained 5 bases not matched to a gene.

This clonotype was detected a few times. This CDR3 is CSVDAGGTYNEQFF. In DNA form, the CDR3 reads TGCAGCGTTGATGCGGGAGGGACTTACAATGAGCAGTTCTTC. The V and J genes are TRBV29-1 and TRBJ2-1, with TRBD2 matching 9 bases. CDR3 length equals 14 residues. CDR1 SQVTM and CDR2 ANQGSEA come from the germline V gene. The junction had 4 bases not matched to a gene; V was cut back by 3 bases and J by 4 bases.

The gene calls are TRBV18 and TRBJ2-1; D not resolved. Deletions cut 3 bases from V and 5 bases from J, with 8 bases between. This CDR3 is 13 amino acids long. Germline V CDR1 and CDR2: KGHSH, LQKENI. The CDR3 region has the DNA TGTGCCAGCTCACCCTTCAGGAACAATGAGCAGTTCTTC. It encodes CASSPFRNNEQFF.

CDR3 protein: CASSYSGGLEGVYNEQFF. Written as DNA, the CDR3 is TGTGCCAGCAGTTACAGCGGTGGGTTGGAGGGGGTGTACAATGAGCAGTTCTTC. The V call is TRBV6-5, the J call TRBJ2-1; D possibly uses TRBD1 or TRBD2 (6 bases each). The germline V gene has CDR1 MNHEY and CDR2 SVGAGI. The CDR3 covers 18 residues. Trimming left V 2 bases short and J 4 bases short, with 21 bases between.

This clonotype was seen more than once but under ten times. This sequence joins TRBV5-6 and TRBJ2-1, with a weak D call TRBD2 (6 bases). Trimming shortened V by 4 bases and J by 2 bases, and 13 bases separated the two germline ends. There are 15 residues in the CDR3. Germline CDR1 SGHDT, CDR2 YYEEEE. In DNA, the CDR3 is TGTGCCAGCAGCCTGGTGTGGGGGGCCTACAATGAGCAGTTCTTC. It yields the protein CASSLVWGAYNEQFF.

V gene TRBV30 combines with J gene TRBJ2-2; possibly TRBD1 for D (5 bases). Germline V gene lookup returns CDR1 GTSNPN and CDR2 SVGIG (reference sequence). The CDR3 length is 13 residues. V dropped 2 bases and J dropped 3 bases, with 7 bases sitting between them. The CDR3 here is CAWSPGYTGELFF. CDR3 nucleotides: TGTGCCTGGAGTCCAGGGTACACCGGGGAGCTGTTTTTT. Variable domain in full (rest from reference TRBV30 and TRBJ2-2): SQTIHQWPATLVQPVGSPLSLECTVEGTSNPNLYWYRQAAGRGLQLLFYSVGIGQISSEVPQNLSASRPQDRQFILSSKKLLLSDSGFYLCAWSPGYTGELFFGEGSRLTVL.

The genes are TRBV27 and TRBJ2-2, with D perhaps matching TRBD1 (6 bases). The V gene's germline CDR1 is MNHEY and CDR2 SMNVEV (reference sequence). The CDR3 contains 13 residues. Trimming took off 6 bases at V and 6 bases at J, with 11 bases between the two ends. The chain's CDR3 is CASRTGFAGELFF. For the CDR3, the DNA is TGTGCCAGCAGAACAGGGTTCGCCGGGGAGCTGTTTTTT.

The chain joins TRBV5-1 to TRBJ2-7; D uncertain. This CDR3 is 12 amino acids long. Germline V CDR1 and CDR2: SGHRS, YFSETQ. V was trimmed by 1 base and J by 2 bases, leaving 4 bases between them. The CDR3 sequence: CASSLSAYEQYF. The CDR3 region has the DNA TGCGCCAGCAGCTTGTCGGCCTACGAGCAGTACTTC. The full variable domain, completed using reference TRBV5-1 and TRBJ2-7, is KAGVTQTPRYLIKTRGQQVTLSCSPISGHRSVSWYQQTPGQGLQFLFEYFSETQRNKGNFPGRFSGRQFSNSRSEMNVSTLELGDSALYLCASSLSAYEQYFGPGTRLTVT.

This clonotype was seen only a few times. J is TRBJ2-5 and V is TRBV4-2; D is perhaps TRBD1 or TRBD2 (5 bases each). The V gene's germline CDR1 is LGHNA and CDR2 YNFKEQ. The CDR3 has 16 amino acids. Trimming stripped 4 bases from V and 3 bases from J, with 18 bases between. The CDR3 DNA reads TGTGCCAGCAGCCTCCCGCCGGGGCAAAGAAAAGAGACCCAGTACTTC. Its protein is CASSLPPGQRKETQYF.

The J gene is TRBJ1-6, the V gene TRBV20-1; D gene unclear. The germline CDR1 and CDR2 sequences are DFQATT and SNEGSKA (reference sequence). The CDR3 extends over 17 amino acids. V gave up 1 base and J gave up 4 bases, with 17 bases separating them. The CDR3, as DNA: TGCAGTGCTAGAGCCTACCCCGCCGATGGATATAATTCACCCCTCCACTTT. This translates into CSARAYPADGYNSPLHF.

The genes are TRBV27 and TRBJ2-3; D not resolved. V gave up 6 bases and J gave up 0 bases, with 13 bases separating them. CDR1 is MNHEY, CDR2 SMNVEV, per germline (reference sequence). The CDR3 sequence is 15 residues long. The CDR3 here is CASRREEPSTDTQYF. For the CDR3, the DNA is TGTGCCAGCAGGAGAGAGGAACCAAGCACAGATACGCAGTATTTT.

The genes are TRBV4-3 and TRBJ1-5; D remains ambiguous. Germline loops: CDR1 LGHNA, CDR2 YSLEER. Trimming removed 3 bases at V and 11 bases at J, with 20 bases between. The CDR3 is 15 amino acids. The CDR3 nucleotides read TGCGCCAGCAGCCAGTTTTTAGGGCCAGAGTTGGCCCAGCATTTT. This gives the protein CASSQFLGPELAQHF.

This chain connects TRBV4-3 to TRBJ1-1, with D possibly matching TRBD1 (5 bases). This CDR3 region has 16 residues. Deletions cut 1 base from V and 0 bases from J, with 12 bases between. Germline V gives CDR1 LGHNA, CDR2 YSLEER. The CDR3 loop is CASSQGDSFMNTEAFF. The CDR3 DNA sequence: TGCGCCAGCAGCCAAGGAGACAGCTTCATGAACACTGAAGCTTTCTTT.

This clonotype was seen only a few times. The chain has TRBV15 and TRBJ2-7; a weak D match, TRBD1 (5 bases). Trimming took off 3 bases at V and 1 base at J, with 7 bases between the two ends. CDR1 is LNHNV, CDR2 YYDKDF, per germline (reference sequence). The CDR3 has 13 residues. CDR3 bases: TGTGCCACCAGCAGGGACAATTCCTACGAGCAGTACTTC. Translating it yields CATSRDNSYEQYF.

The chain employs TRBV5-6 and TRBJ2-2, with unresolved D. CDR1 SGHDT and CDR2 YYEEEE come from the germline V gene. CDR3 length: 15 amino acids. Trimming cost V 0 bases and J 0 bases, with 6 bases left between them. The CDR3 is CASSLGQSNTGELFF. The CDR3 DNA is TGTGCCAGCAGCTTGGGGCAGTCGAACACCGGGGAGCTGTTTTTT.

This clonotype was picked up a small number of times. The chain is built from TRBV27 and TRBJ2-7; 9 bases are shared with TRBD2. In germline, CDR1 is MNHEY, CDR2 SMNVEV (reference sequence). V shed 2 bases, J shed 3 bases, and the junction held 8 bases outside the gene matches. The CDR3 runs 16 residues. CDR3 DNA sequence: TGTGCCAGCAGTTTAGCCGGGACTAGCCACTACTACGAGCAGTACTTC. This encodes CASSLAGTSHYYEQYF.